This entry lists 18 T cell receptor beta chains sequenced from one sample in a study of response to subunit inactivated influenza vaccine (dated by TCRdb to 2016 to 2018). The library relied on RT-PCR. TCRdb names Illumina HiSeq 2500 as the instrument used. TCRdb applied fastp at Q25 and MiXCR to the public reads, then kept only in-frame beta chains. Merged by CDR3 protein, the rows form single entries marked with the most common genes and DNA. The sample yields about 300,000 distinct CDR3 sequences; roughly 22% were counted once. Of the sample, roughly a tenth falls within the top ten clones. The sequencing used PBMCs from blood, collected about 20 months after vaccination. All receptors derive from a man between 50 and 69 years old who received an inactivated influenza vaccine. Donor details come from another sample of the same person, matched by shared clones.

This clonotype has just a few counts. V gene TRBV19 combines with J gene TRBJ1-2; D remains unclear. Trimming pared 6 bases from V and 3 bases from J, leaving 8 bases between. CDR3 length: 12 amino acids. The V gene's germline CDR1 is LNHDA and CDR2 SQIVND (reference sequence). The CDR3 spells CASRQPDYGYTF. The DNA for the CDR3 is TGTGCCAGTAGACAGCCCGACTATGGCTACACCTTC.

This clonotype came up many times. This chain uses TRBV2 with TRBJ1-2, with TRBD1 matching over 8 bases. The germline V gene has CDR1 SNHLY and CDR2 FYNNEI. Trimming cost V 5 bases and J 4 bases; bases outside gene matches: 6. CDR3 length equals 14 residues. The CDR3 sequence: CASSSDRVGYGYTF. CDR3 nucleotide sequence: TGTGCCAGCAGTTCGGACAGGGTGGGCTATGGCTACACCTTC.

This clonotype was seen many times. The chain is built from TRBV6-2 or TRBV6-3 and TRBJ2-5; D unclear. Trimming removed 7 bases from V and 4 bases from J, with 16 bases in between. CDR1 is MNHEY and CDR2 is SVGEGT in the germline V gene. This CDR3 has 14 amino acids. This CDR3 reads CASIPRSLGETQYF. The CDR3 region has the DNA TGTGCCAGCATTCCTCGTTCGCTCGGAGAGACCCAGTACTTC.

The chain has TRBV5-3 and TRBJ1-5; a possible D gene is TRBD1 (6 bases). TRBV5-3 is recorded as an ORF, its role being uncertain. V lost 0 bases to trimming and J lost 5 bases, with 9 bases between them. This CDR3 region has 14 residues. CDR3 residues: CARSLVDSDQPQHF. Here the CDR3 DNA reads TGTGCCAGAAGCTTGGTGGACAGCGATCAGCCCCAGCATTTT.

Here the CDR3 reads CASSSREVNTDTQYF. The CDR3 DNA is TGTGCCAGCAGCTCACGGGAGGTGAACACAGATACGCAGTATTTT. The chain uses TRBV5-8 and TRBJ2-3, with 7 bases identical to TRBD2. V was clipped by 3 bases and J by 2 bases; unmatched bases: 6. The CDR3 is 15 amino acids. The germline V gene encodes CDR1 SGHTS and CDR2 YDEGEE.

This clonotype was counted between two and nine times. This chain links TRBV20-1 with TRBJ2-1; possible D gene TRBD2, 6 bases. V dropped 3 bases and J dropped 0 bases, with 18 bases sitting between them. This CDR3 has 17 amino acids. Germline CDR1 reads DFQATT; CDR2 reads SNEGSKA (reference sequence). CDR3 in amino acids: CSASGGMLSSSYNEQFF. Here the CDR3 DNA reads TGCAGTGCTAGTGGGGGGATGCTGTCCTCCTCCTACAATGAGCAGTTCTTC.

The chain recombines TRBV7-8 with TRBJ2-3, with 7 bases that match TRBD2. In germline, CDR1 is SGHVS, CDR2 FQNEAQ. The CDR3 spans 16 residues. V dropped 2 bases and J dropped 4; count of bases not matched to a gene: 9. The CDR3 DNA reads TGTGCCAGCAGCTTATATCAGGACCGGGAGGCAGATACGCAGTATTTT. Translation: CASSLYQDREADTQYF. Together with reference TRBV7-8 and TRBJ2-3, the CDR3 gives the full variable domain: GAGVSQSPRYKVAKRGQDVALRCDPISGHVSLFWYQQALGQGPEFLTYFQNEAQLDKSGLPSDRFFAERPEGSVSTLKIQRTQQEDSAVYLCASSLYQDREADTQYFGPGTRLTVL.

There are a few counts of this clonotype. The chain uses TRBV5-6 and TRBJ1-1; TRBD1 agrees at 7 bases. CDR1 is SGHDT, CDR2 YYEEEE, per germline. The length of the CDR3 is 13 residues. Trimming at V came to 5 bases and at J to 4 bases, leaving 5 bases not matched to a gene. The CDR3 DNA reads as TGTGCCAGCAGAGACAGGGTGGGCACTGAAGCTTTCTTT. This sequence encodes CASRDRVGTEAFF.

CDR3 loop: CASSVDYGAGTDTQYF. In DNA, the CDR3 is TGTGCCAGCAGCGTAGACTACGGGGCTGGCACAGATACGCAGTATTTT. This rearrangement joins TRBV9 to TRBJ2-3, with D possibly being TRBD1 or TRBD2 (5 bases each). Germline V lookup: CDR1 SGDLS, CDR2 YYNGEE. The V end lost 0 bases, the J end lost 1 base, and 12 bases lay between the germline ends. This CDR3 is built from 16 residues.

This chain connects TRBV4-1 to TRBJ2-2; D gene uncertain. Trimming left V 3 bases short and J 10 bases short, with 12 bases between. Germline values: CDR1 MGHRA, CDR2 YSYEKL. The CDR3 loop spans 13 amino acids. CDR3 DNA: TGCGCCAGCAGCCAGGATATTATGGCGGAGCTGTTTTTT. As protein: CASSQDIMAELFF.

This clonotype was seen only a few times. The CDR3 here is CAWSQRDLEAFF. The CDR3 DNA reads as TGTGCCTGGAGCCAACGGGACCTTGAAGCTTTCTTT. The chain carries TRBV30 and TRBJ1-1, with D maybe TRBD1 (5 bases). CDR1 and CDR2 from the germline V gene are GTSNPN and SVGIG (reference sequence). CDR3 length equals 12 residues. Trimming shortened V by 3 bases and J by 7 bases, and 12 bases separated the two germline ends.

The rearrangement uses TRBV5-1 and TRBJ1-1; 8 nucleotides line up with TRBD1. There are 16 residues in the CDR3. After removal of 4 bases from V and 4 bases from J, the junction contained 12 bases not matched to a gene. Germline-derived CDR1 and CDR2 are SGHRS and YFSETQ. Written as DNA, the CDR3 is TGCGCCAGCAGCCTAATTCAGGGGGCGGGAGGCACTGAAGCTTTCTTT. Translated, it gives CASSLIQGAGGTEAFF.

The sample holds a few counts of this clonotype. This rearrangement joins TRBV9 to TRBJ1-2; D is unclear. The CDR3 is 15 residues long. Trimming cost V 3 bases and J 0 bases, with 12 bases left between them. Germline V gene lookup returns CDR1 SGDLS and CDR2 YYNGEE. The chain's CDR3 is CASSDPWDSNYGYTF. For the CDR3, the DNA is TGTGCCAGCAGCGATCCATGGGATTCTAACTATGGCTACACCTTC.

The chain carries TRBV12-3 or TRBV12-4 and TRBJ1-1, with D hard to call. V was clipped by 6 bases and J by 7 bases, with 12 bases between them. The CDR3 has 12 amino acids. The CDR3 loop reads CASSPPLLEAFF. As DNA, the CDR3 is TGTGCCAGCAGCCCACCCTTGCTTGAAGCTTTCTTT.

This chain connects TRBV3-1 to TRBJ1-2, with 9 bases that match TRBD1. The J segment lost 7 bases and the V segment lost 4 bases, leaving 7 bases of the junction unmatched. This CDR3 has 14 residues. Looked up from germline, CDR1 is LGHDT and CDR2 is YNNKEL (reference sequence). The CDR3 nucleotides read TGTGCCAGCAGCCTTGTAACAGGGGGCTCTGGCTACACCTTC. This translates into CASSLVTGGSGYTF.

V gene TRBV4-2 combines with J gene TRBJ2-1, with no clear D. The CDR3 loop spans 12 amino acids. CDR1 is LGHNA, CDR2 YNFKEQ, per germline. V dropped 1 base and J dropped 4 bases, with 2 bases sitting between them. The CDR3 DNA reads as TGTGCCAGCAGCCAAGCATACAATGAGCAGTTCTTC. This encodes CASSQAYNEQFF.

This clonotype was counted many times. The DNA for the CDR3 is TGTGCCAGCAGCGTGGACAGGGTTGGGGCCCTCCACTTT. Translating gives CASSVDRVGALHF. This rearrangement joins TRBV7-3 to TRBJ1-6, with TRBD1 matching over 8 bases. This CDR3 contains 13 residues. Germline V gene sequence: CDR1 SGHTA, CDR2 FQGTGA. Trimming at V came to 5 bases and at J to 14 bases, leaving 8 bases not matched to a gene.

This chain uses TRBV29-1 with TRBJ1-1; 11 bases fit TRBD1. The germline CDR1 and CDR2 sequences are SQVTM and ANQGSEA. This CDR3 contains 13 residues. V lost 4 bases and J lost 7; bases outside the gene matches: 5. The CDR3 sequence: CSVAGTGGFEAFF. The DNA for the CDR3 is TGCAGCGTTGCAGGGACAGGGGGGTTTGAAGCTTTCTTT.